The source of this T cell receptor (beta chain) is a study of blood T cell repertoires in COVID-19. Looking at the study overall: Samples came from the United States, Italy and Spain, spanning acute and convalescent COVID-19.

This clone was recorded only once. Trimming shortened V by 4 bases and J by 0 bases, and 11 bases separated the two germline ends. Per germline, CDR1 SGHTA and CDR2 FQGTGA. There are 15 residues in the CDR3. Recruitment covered about two dozen US areas and drew participants whose ages spanned about 18 to 90 years. In the study's own analysis: Amplifying reference gene primers gave estimates of nucleated cell counts. The protocol was immunoSEQ multiplex PCR, while the TCRdb copy is restricted to in-frame clones and leaves out a portion. Clonal size and the V and J genes are those of that table, whereas D and trimming came from the DNA. The sample consists of 150,000 to 200,000 clones, approximately 80% of them appearing once.

Material: PBMCs or T cells enriched from blood (not recorded which). The rearrangement uses TRBV7-3 and TRBJ2-3, with D uncertain. The clonotype comes from a man in his forties who had recovered from COVID-19. CDR3: CASSSAVASTDTQYF. CDR3 DNA sequence: TGTGCCAGCAGCTCCGCGGTCGCTAGCACAGATACGCAGTATTTT.